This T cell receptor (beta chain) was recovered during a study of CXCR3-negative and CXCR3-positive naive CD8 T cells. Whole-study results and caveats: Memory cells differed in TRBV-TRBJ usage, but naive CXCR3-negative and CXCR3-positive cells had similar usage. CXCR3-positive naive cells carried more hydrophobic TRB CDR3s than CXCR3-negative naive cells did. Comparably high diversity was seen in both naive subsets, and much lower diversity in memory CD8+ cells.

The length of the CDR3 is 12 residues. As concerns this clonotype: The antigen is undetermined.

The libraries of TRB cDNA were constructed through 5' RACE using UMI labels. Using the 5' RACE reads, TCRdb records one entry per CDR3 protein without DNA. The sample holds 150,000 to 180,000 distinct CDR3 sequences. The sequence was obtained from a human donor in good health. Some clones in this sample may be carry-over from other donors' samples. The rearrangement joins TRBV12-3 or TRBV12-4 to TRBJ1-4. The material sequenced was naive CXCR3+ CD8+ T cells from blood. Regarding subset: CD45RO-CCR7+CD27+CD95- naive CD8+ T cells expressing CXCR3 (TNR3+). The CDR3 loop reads CASSGRNEKLFF.